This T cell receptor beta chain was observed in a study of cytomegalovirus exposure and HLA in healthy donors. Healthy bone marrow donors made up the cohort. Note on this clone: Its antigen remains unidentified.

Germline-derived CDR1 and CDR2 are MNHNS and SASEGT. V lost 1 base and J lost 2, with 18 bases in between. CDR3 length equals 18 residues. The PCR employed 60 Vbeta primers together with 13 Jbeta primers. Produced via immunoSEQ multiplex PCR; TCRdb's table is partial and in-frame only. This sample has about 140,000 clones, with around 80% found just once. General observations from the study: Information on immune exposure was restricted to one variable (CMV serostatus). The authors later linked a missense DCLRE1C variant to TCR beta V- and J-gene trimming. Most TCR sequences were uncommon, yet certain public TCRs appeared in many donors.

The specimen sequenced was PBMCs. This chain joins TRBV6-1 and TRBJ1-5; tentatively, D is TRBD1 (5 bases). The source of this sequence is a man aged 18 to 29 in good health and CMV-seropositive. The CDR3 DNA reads TGTGCCAGCAGTGAAGTTGCAGGGTTGAGCCTTGGCAATCAGCCCCAGCATTTT. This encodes CASSEVAGLSLGNQPQHF.